These 20 T cell receptor beta chains originate from one sample sequenced in a study of T cell changes during pregnancy in multiple sclerosis. Data came from immunoSEQ multiplex PCR; TCRdb stores just in-frame clones and leaves some out. The sample holds some 29,000 clones, roughly 89% seen once. Sequencing was performed on CD4+ T cells from peripheral blood mononuclear cells, taken in the first trimester of pregnancy. These receptors originate from a female donor in good health, enrolled as a control in a pregnancy study.

The V and J genes are TRBV7-8 and TRBJ2-3; TRBD2 matches at 9 bases. Germline CDR1 and CDR2: SGHVS and FQNEAQ. The CDR3 extends over 16 amino acids. V lost 4 bases to trimming and J lost 2 bases; unmatched junction nucleotides: 7. DNA of the CDR3: TGTGCCAGCAGCTATGGAGCGGGGGGAATCACAGATACGCAGTATTTT. It codes for CASSYGAGGITDTQYF. The full variable domain, rest sourced from reference TRBV7-8 and TRBJ2-3, is GAGVSQSPRYKVAKRGQDVALRCDPISGHVSLFWYQQALGQGPEFLTYFQNEAQLDKSGLPSDRFFAERPEGSVSTLKIQRTQQEDSAVYLCASSYGAGGITDTQYFGPGTRLTVL.

The V and J genes are TRBV5-1 and TRBJ2-7; TRBD1 matches 10 bases. V lost 4 bases, J lost 3 bases, and 4 bases stayed unmatched. Germline-derived CDR1 and CDR2 are SGHRS and YFSETQ. This CDR3 has 14 amino acids. The CDR3 reads CASSTRTGGYEQYF. The DNA for the CDR3 is TGCGCCAGCAGCACCCGGACAGGGGGCTACGAGCAGTACTTC.

The rearrangement uses TRBV7-3 and TRBJ2-2; 7 nucleotides match TRBD1. Trimming took 1 base from V and 2 from J; bases not matched to a gene: 1. The CDR3 contains 15 residues. Per germline, CDR1 SGHTA and CDR2 FQGTGA. Here the CDR3 DNA reads TGTGCCAGCAGCTTAAAAGGGGGCAACACCGGGGAGCTGTTTTTT. It codes for CASSLKGGNTGELFF.

This clone was found once. The chain recombines TRBV7-3 with TRBJ2-2, with 9 bases identical to TRBD2. The CDR3 totals 19 residues. From germline, CDR1 is SGHTA and CDR2 FQGTGA. J gave up 2 bases and V 0 bases, and 10 bases lay outside the gene matches. The CDR3 DNA sequence: TGTGCCAGCAGCTTAACGATCCCCTCTAGCGGGGTCAACACCGGGGAGCTGTTTTTT. Its translation: CASSLTIPSSGVNTGELFF.

The chain links TRBV5-6 to TRBJ2-7; TRBD2 is a possible D gene (6 bases). V was pared by 2 bases and J by 5 bases, with 20 bases between. This CDR3 region has 16 residues. Germline values: CDR1 SGHDT, CDR2 YYEEEE. As DNA, the CDR3 is TGTGCCAGCAGCTTATCCGTCGGGAGTGATTGGGACGAGCAGTACTTC. As protein: CASSLSVGSDWDEQYF.

The CDR3 DNA follows: TGTGCCAGCAGCTTAGTTTGGGCTAGCGGGAGAAGCACAGATACGCAGTATTTT. This gives the protein CASSLVWASGRSTDTQYF. The chain recombines TRBV7-9 with TRBJ2-3, with 10 bases lining up with TRBD2. V gave up 1 base and J gave up 0 bases; unmatched junction bases: 7. The CDR3 sequence is 18 residues long. Germline V gene sequence: CDR1 SEHNR, CDR2 FQNEAQ (reference sequence).

The chain combines TRBV2 with TRBJ1-1; 7 positions agree with TRBD1. The germline V gene has CDR1 SNHLY and CDR2 FYNNEI. There are 15 residues in the CDR3. Trimming at V came to 6 bases and at J to 2 bases, leaving 9 bases not matched to a gene. Here the CDR3 DNA reads TGTGCCAGCAGGAAAGAAGGGACAGCAAACACTGAAGCTTTCTTT. This codes for CASRKEGTANTEAFF. Complete variable domain (other parts from reference TRBV2 and TRBJ1-1): EPEVTQTPSHQVTQMGQEVILRCVPISNHLYFYWYRQILGQKVEFLVSFYNNEISEKSEIFDDQFSVERPDGSNFTLKIRSTKLEDSAMYFCASRKEGTANTEAFFGQGTRLTVV.

The chain combines TRBV5-1 with TRBJ1-3; D not certain. Trimming took off 4 bases at V and 0 bases at J, with 5 bases between the two ends. The CDR3 sequence is 13 residues long. Per the germline V gene, CDR1 is SGHRS and CDR2 is YFSETQ. CDR3 coding DNA: TGCGCCAGCAGCGAGAGCTCTGGAAACACCATATATTTT. Its protein is CASSESSGNTIYF.

A note on this clone: The identical CDR3 is also encoded by other nucleotide sequences in the sample. The J gene is TRBJ2-3, the V gene TRBV7-3, with 10 bases matching TRBD2. The CDR3 covers 15 residues. V dropped 5 bases and J dropped 2; count of bases not matched to a gene: 4. Germline lookup yields CDR1 SGHTA and CDR2 FQGTGA. CDR3 sequence reads: CASSLSGGATDTQYF. The CDR3 nucleotides read TGTGCCAGCAGCCTAAGCGGGGGGGCCACAGATACGCAGTATTTT.

The rearrangement uses TRBV15 and TRBJ2-4; TRBD1 matches 10 bases. Trimming took 0 bases from V and 3 from J; bases not matched to a gene: 11. CDR3 length equals 19 residues. CDR1 LNHNV and CDR2 YYDKDF come from the germline V gene (reference sequence). The CDR3: CATSRDRGATGGGKNIQYF. In nucleotides, the CDR3 is TGTGCCACCAGCAGAGATCGAGGGGCGACAGGGGGCGGCAAAAACATTCAGTACTTC.

The V and J genes are TRBV27 and TRBJ2-4; the D gene is possibly TRBD2 (5 bases). V lost 2 bases and J lost 6, with 8 bases in between. Germline values: CDR1 MNHEY, CDR2 SMNVEV (reference sequence). The CDR3 has 13 residues. CDR3 residues: CASSLREGNIQYF. CDR3 nucleotide sequence: TGTGCCAGCAGTTTACGAGAGGGAAACATTCAGTACTTC.

The rearrangement uses TRBV15 and TRBJ2-1; 7 positions agree with TRBD2. Germline V gene lookup returns CDR1 LNHNV and CDR2 YYDKDF (reference sequence). V shed 1 base, J shed 5 bases, and the junction held 2 bases outside the gene matches. This CDR3 region has 14 residues. The CDR3 nucleotides read TGTGCCACCAGCAGAGGGGGAGGGGACAATGAGCAGTTCTTC. This codes for CATSRGGGDNEQFF.

The chain employs TRBV19 and TRBJ2-3; 14 nucleotides align to TRBD2. The germline gives CDR1 LNHDA, CDR2 SQIVND (reference sequence). This CDR3 spans 14 amino acids. V gave up 6 bases and J gave up 8 bases; unmatched junction bases: 4. CDR3 sequence reads: CASRGLAGAGTQYF. For the CDR3, the DNA is TGTGCCAGTAGGGGACTAGCGGGAGCCGGTACGCAGTATTTT.

The rearrangement links TRBV29-1 to TRBJ1-1; no definite D call. Trimming removed 6 bases at V and 3 bases at J, with 11 bases between. Looked up from germline, CDR1 is SQVTM and CDR2 is ANQGSEA. The CDR3 sequence is 12 residues long. The CDR3 DNA reads TGCAGCGTCCATGGTTCGGACACTGAAGCTTTCTTT. Translating gives CSVHGSDTEAFF.

This chain connects TRBV28 to TRBJ2-5; 7 positions match TRBD1. V lost 5 bases, J lost 1 base, and 13 bases stayed unmatched. Germline V gene lookup returns CDR1 MDHEN and CDR2 SYDVKM. The CDR3 sequence is 17 residues long. The CDR3 here is CASSPKPKGTVQETQYF. The CDR3 DNA reads TGTGCCAGCAGTCCTAAACCAAAAGGGACAGTCCAAGAGACCCAGTACTTC.

This sequence joins TRBV10-1 and TRBJ1-5; 8 nucleotides align to TRBD1. CDR3 length: 16 amino acids. Germline trimming cut 5 bases from V and 7 bases from J; bases unmatched to any gene: 13. CDR1 and CDR2 from the germline V gene are WNHNN and SYGVQD (reference sequence). CDR3 amino acids: CASSKRETGAGQPQHF. In nucleotides, the CDR3 is TGCGCCAGCAGTAAAAGGGAGACAGGGGCGGGCCAGCCCCAGCATTTT.

The chain couples TRBV9 to TRBJ2-3; the D is unclear. Germline V gene sequence: CDR1 SGDLS, CDR2 YYNGEE. The CDR3 is 12 amino acids. Trimming took 0 bases from V and 5 from J, leaving 4 bases between them. The CDR3 here is CASSVELDTQYF. The CDR3 DNA is TGTGCCAGCAGCGTAGAGCTAGATACGCAGTATTTT.

The V call is TRBV23-1, the J call TRBJ1-2; 7 bases map to TRBD1. TRBV23-1 is an open reading frame whose function is uncertain. The CDR3 has 16 residues. V gave up 1 base and J gave up 6 bases; unmatched junction bases: 11. CDR3 sequence reads: CASSQYPPRTGHGYTF. The CDR3 DNA is TGCGCCAGCAGTCAATATCCCCCCCGGACAGGTCATGGCTACACCTTC.

The chain has TRBV12-2 and TRBJ2-2; the table's D call of TRBD1 was not tested on the DNA. TRBV12-2 is noted as a pseudogene. CDR3 length: 20 amino acids. The DNA of the CDR3 is TGTGCAAGTCGCTTAGCGTCGGAGAGGGCCGACAGGGGTTGGACCGGGGAGCTGTTTTTT. Translation gives CASRLASERADRGWTGELFF.

The J gene is TRBJ2-1, the V gene TRBV5-6; the D gene is possibly TRBD2 (5 bases). Germline CDR1 SGHDT, CDR2 YYEEEE. Deletions cut 0 bases from V and 3 bases from J, with 10 bases between. This CDR3 is 15 amino acids long. CDR3 bases: TGTGCCAGCAGCTTGGGAGGGTTTAGCTACAATGAGCAGTTCTTC. This gives the protein CASSLGGFSYNEQFF.